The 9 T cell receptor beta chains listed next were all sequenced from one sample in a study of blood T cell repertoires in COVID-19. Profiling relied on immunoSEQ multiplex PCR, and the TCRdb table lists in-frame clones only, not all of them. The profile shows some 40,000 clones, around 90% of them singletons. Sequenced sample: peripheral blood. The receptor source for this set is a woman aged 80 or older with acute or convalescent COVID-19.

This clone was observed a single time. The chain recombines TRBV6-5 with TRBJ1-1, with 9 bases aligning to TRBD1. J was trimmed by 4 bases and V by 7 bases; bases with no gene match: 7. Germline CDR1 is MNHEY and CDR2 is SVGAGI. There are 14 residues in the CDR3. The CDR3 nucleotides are TGTGCCAGCACCCCACAGGGGGCAGGCACTGAAGCTTTCTTT. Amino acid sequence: CASTPQGAGTEAFF.

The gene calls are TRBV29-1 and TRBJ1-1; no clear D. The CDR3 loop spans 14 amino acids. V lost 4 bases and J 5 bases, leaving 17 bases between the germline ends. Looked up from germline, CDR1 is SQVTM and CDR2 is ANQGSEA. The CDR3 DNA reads TGCAGCGTTGTACGGGAATCCGGCGGGACTGAAGCTTTCTTT. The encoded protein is CSVVRESGGTEAFF. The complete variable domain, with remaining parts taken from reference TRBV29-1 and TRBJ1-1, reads SAVISQKPSRDICQRGTSLTIQCQVDSQVTMMFWYRQQPGQSLTLIATANQGSEATYESGFVIDKFPISRPNLTFSTLTVSNMSPEDSSIYLCSVVRESGGTEAFFGQGTRLTVV.

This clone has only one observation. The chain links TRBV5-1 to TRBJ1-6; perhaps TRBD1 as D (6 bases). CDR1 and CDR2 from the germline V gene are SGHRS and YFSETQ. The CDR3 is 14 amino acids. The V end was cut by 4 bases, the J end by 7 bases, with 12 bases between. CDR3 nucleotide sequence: TGCGCCAGCAGCCTGGACAGTAACAATTCACCCCTCCACTTT. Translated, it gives CASSLDSNNSPLHF.

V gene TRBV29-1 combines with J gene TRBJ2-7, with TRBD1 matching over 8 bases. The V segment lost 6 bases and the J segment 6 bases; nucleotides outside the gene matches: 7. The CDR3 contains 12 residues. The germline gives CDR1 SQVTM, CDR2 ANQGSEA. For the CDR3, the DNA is TGCAGCGTCGGACAGGGCGTAAGCGAGCAGTACTTC. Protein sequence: CSVGQGVSEQYF.

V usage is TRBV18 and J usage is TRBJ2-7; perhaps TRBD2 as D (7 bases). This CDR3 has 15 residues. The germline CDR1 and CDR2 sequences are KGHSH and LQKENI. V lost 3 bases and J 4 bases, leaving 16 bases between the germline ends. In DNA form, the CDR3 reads TGTGCCAGCTCACCGATTTCGGGGGGCCAATACGAGCAGTACTTC. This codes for CASSPISGGQYEQYF.

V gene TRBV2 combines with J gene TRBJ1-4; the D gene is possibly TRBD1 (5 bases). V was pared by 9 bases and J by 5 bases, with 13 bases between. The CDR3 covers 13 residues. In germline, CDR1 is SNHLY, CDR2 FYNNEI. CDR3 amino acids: CASIRALNEKLFF. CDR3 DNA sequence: TGTGCCAGTATCAGGGCATTAAATGAAAAACTGTTTTTT.

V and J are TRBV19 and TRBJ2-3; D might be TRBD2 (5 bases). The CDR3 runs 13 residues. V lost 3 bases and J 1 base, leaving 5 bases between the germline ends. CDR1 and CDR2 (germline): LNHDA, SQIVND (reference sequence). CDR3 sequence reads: CASSMEGTDTQYF. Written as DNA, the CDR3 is TGTGCCAGTAGTATGGAGGGCACAGATACGCAGTATTTT. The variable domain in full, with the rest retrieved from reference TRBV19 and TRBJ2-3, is DGGITQSPKYLFRKEGQNVTLSCEQNLNHDAMYWYRQDPGQGLRLIYYSQIVNDFQKGDIAEGYSVSREKKESFPLTVTSAQKNPTAFYLCASSMEGTDTQYFGPGTRLTVL.

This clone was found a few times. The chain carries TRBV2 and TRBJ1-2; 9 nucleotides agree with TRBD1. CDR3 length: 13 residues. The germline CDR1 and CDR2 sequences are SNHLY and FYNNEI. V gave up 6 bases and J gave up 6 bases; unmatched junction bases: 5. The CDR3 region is CASSPGTGHGYTF. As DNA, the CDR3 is TGTGCCAGCAGCCCAGGGACAGGGCATGGCTACACCTTC. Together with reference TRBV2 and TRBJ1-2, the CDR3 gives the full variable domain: EPEVTQTPSHQVTQMGQEVILRCVPISNHLYFYWYRQILGQKVEFLVSFYNNEISEKSEIFDDQFSVERPDGSNFTLKIRSTKLEDSAMYFCASSPGTGHGYTFGSGTRLTVV.

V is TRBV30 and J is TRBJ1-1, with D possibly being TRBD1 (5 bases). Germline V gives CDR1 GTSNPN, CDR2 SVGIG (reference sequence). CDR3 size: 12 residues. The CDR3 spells CGSGLRNTEAFF. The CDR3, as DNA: TGTGGTTCGGGACTCCGGAACACTGAAGCTTTCTTT.